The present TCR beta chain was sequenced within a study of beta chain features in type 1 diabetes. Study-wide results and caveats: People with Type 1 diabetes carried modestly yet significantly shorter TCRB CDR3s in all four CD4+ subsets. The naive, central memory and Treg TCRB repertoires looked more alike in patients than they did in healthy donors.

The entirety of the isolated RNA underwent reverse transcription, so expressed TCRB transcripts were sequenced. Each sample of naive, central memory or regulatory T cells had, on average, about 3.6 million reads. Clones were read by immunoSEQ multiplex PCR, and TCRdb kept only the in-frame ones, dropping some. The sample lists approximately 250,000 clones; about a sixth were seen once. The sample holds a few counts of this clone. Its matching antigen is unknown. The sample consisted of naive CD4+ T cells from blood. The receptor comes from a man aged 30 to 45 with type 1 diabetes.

CDR3 protein: CASSVKGGLTYNEQFF. The DNA of the CDR3 is TGTGCCAGCAGCGTAAAGGGAGGCCTAACCTACAATGAGCAGTTCTTC. The genes are TRBV9 and TRBJ2-1; D might be TRBD2 (6 bases). This CDR3 spans 16 amino acids. V gave up 1 base and J gave up 2 bases, with 13 bases separating them. Germline V gives CDR1 SGDLS, CDR2 YYNGEE.